This T cell receptor beta chain is from a study of blood T cell repertoires in COVID-19. Background on the study: Sample material is recorded as cDNA or gDNA derived from T cells, B-cell-depleted T cells, or PBMCs.

This clone was detected only a few times. CDR1 is LNHNV and CDR2 is YYDKDF in the germline V gene (reference sequence). The CDR3 is 16 amino acids. The junction had 9 bases not matched to a gene; V was cut back by 3 bases and J by 5 bases. Measured with immunoSEQ multiplex PCR; TCRdb has only the in-frame clones, and not every one. The sample lists fewer than 85,000 clones; 75% to 80% were seen once. The specimen was peripheral blood. The V call is TRBV15, the J call TRBJ2-1; 8 bases are shared with TRBD2. The receptor's source is a man between 70 and 80 years old with COVID-19, enrolled during active disease. DNA of the CDR3: TGTGCCACCAGCAGTCTTCCGGGACTAGGCCACAATGAGCAGTTCTTC. Protein: CATSSLPGLGHNEQFF.